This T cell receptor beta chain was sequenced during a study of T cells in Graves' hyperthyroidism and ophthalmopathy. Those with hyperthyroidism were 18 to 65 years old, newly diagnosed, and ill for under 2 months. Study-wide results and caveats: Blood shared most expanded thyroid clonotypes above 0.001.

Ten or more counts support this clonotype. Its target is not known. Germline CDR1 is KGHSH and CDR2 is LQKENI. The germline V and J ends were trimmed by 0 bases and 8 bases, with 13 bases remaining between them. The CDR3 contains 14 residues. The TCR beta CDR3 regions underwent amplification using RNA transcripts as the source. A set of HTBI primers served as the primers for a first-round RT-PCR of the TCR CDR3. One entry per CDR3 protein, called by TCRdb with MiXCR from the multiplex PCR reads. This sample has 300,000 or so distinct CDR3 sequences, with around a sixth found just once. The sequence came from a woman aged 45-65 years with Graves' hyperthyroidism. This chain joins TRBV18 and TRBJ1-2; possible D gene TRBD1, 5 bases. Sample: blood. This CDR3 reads CASSPPATAHGYTF. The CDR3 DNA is TGTGCCAGCTCACCACCTGCGACAGCTCACGGCTACACCTTC. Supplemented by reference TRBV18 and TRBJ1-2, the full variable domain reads NAGVMQNPRHLVRRRGQEARLRCSPMKGHSHVYWYRQLPEEGLKFMVYLQKENIIDESGMPKERFSAEFPKEGPSILRIQQVVRGDSAAYFCASSPPATAHGYTFGSGTRLTVV.